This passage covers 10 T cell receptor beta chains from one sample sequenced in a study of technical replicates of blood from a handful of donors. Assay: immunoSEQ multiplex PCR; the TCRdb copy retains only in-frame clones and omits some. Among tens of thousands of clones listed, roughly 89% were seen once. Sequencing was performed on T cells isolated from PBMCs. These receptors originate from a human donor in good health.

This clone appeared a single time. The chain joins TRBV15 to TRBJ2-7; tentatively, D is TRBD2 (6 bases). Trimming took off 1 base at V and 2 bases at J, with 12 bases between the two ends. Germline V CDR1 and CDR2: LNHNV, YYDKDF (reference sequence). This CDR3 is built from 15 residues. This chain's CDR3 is CATSRGRDSAYEQYF. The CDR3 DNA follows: TGTGCCACCAGCAGAGGACGGGACTCGGCCTACGAGCAGTACTTC.

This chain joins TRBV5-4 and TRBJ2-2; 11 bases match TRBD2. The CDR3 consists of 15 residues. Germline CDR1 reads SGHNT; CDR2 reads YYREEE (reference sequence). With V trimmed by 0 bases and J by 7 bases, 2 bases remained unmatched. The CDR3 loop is CASSLGLAGSGELFF. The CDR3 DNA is TGTGCCAGCAGCTTGGGACTAGCGGGAAGCGGGGAGCTGTTTTTT.

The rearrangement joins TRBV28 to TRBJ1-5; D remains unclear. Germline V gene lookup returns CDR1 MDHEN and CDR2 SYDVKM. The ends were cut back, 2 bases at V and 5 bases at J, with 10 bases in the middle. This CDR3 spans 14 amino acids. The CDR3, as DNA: TGTGCCAGCAGTTTAGCGGGCGGGTATCAGCCCCAGCATTTT. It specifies CASSLAGGYQPQHF.

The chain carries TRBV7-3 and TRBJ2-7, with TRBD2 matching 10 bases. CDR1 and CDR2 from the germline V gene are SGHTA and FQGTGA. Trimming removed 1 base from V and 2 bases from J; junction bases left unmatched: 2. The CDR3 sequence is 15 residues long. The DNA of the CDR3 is TGTGCCAGCAGCTTAATAGCGGGAGGCACCTACGAGCAGTACTTC. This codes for CASSLIAGGTYEQYF.

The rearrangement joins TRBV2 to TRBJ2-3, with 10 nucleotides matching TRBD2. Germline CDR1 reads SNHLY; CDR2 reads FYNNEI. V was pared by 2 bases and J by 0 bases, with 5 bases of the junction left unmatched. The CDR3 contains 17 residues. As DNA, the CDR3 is TGTGCCAGCAGTGAAATCCGACTAGCGGGTAGCACAGATACGCAGTATTTT. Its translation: CASSEIRLAGSTDTQYF.

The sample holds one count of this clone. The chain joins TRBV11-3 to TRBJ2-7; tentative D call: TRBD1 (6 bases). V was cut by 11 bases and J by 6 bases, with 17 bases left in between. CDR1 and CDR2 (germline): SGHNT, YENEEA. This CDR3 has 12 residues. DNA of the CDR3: TGTGCCTTAGGACGGCAAGGGGGCGAGCAGTACTTC. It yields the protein CALGRQGGEQYF. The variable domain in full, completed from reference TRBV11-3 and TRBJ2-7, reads EAGVVQSPRYKIIEKKQPVAFWCNPISGHNTLYWYLQNLGQGPELLIRYENEEAVDDSQLPKDRFSAERLKGVDSTLKIQPAELGDSAVYLCALGRQGGEQYFGPGTRLTVT.

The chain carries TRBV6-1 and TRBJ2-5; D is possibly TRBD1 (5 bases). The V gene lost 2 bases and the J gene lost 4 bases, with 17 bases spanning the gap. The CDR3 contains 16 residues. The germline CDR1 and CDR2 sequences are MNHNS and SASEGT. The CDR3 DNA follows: TGTGCCAGCAGTGAAAAAGGGGCAGGTCGGGCAGAGACCCAGTACTTC. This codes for CASSEKGAGRAETQYF.

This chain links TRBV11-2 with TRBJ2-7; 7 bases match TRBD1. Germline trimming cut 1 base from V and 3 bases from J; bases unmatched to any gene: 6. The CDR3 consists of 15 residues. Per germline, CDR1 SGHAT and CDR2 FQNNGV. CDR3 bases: TGTGCCAGCAGCTTAGGATGGGACAGCATCTACGAGCAGTACTTC. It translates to CASSLGWDSIYEQYF.

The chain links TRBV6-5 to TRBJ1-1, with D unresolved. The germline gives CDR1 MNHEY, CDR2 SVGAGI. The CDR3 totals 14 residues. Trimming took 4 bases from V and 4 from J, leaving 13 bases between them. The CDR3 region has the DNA TGTGCCAGCAGTTCATTCAGCGTAGGCACTGAAGCTTTCTTT. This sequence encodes CASSSFSVGTEAFF.

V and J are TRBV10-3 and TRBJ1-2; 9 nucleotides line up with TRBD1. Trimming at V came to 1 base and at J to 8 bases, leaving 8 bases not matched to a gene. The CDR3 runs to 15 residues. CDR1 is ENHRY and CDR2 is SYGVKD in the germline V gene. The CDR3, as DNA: TGTGCCATCAGTGAGTTTCCGGGACAGGGAAGGGGCTACACCTTC. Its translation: CAISEFPGQGRGYTF.